The sequence of this T cell receptor beta chain was determined in a study of cytomegalovirus exposure and HLA in healthy donors. The study's findings and limits: Indistinguishable V segments such as TRBV6-2 and TRBV6-3 were excluded. In an earlier analysis, productive rearrangement rates for most beta V segments clustered near 87% or 30%. Associated with HLA alleles at 0.05 false discovery rate in a later analysis were over 15,000 TCR beta sequences. Researchers reported from a later analysis that most CMV-associated TCR beta chains appeared HLA-restricted.

This clone was counted a few times. What it recognizes is unknown. 60 Vbeta and 13 Jbeta primers were used in PCR. The assay was immunoSEQ multiplex PCR, and TCRdb's table has in-frame clones only and misses some. The data hold 140,000 to 150,000 clones, with around 10% observed a single time. V was shortened by 1 base and J by 6 bases, with 13 bases between the two germline ends. The CDR3 sequence is 14 residues long. Germline assignment: CDR1 SGHDN and CDR2 FVKESK. This clonotype originated in a man aged 50 or older in good health and CMV-seronegative. The V call is TRBV14, the J call TRBJ2-7; weak D call: TRBD2 (6 bases). Sequences were obtained from PBMCs. CDR3 sequence reads: CASSQVGRPGEQYF. CDR3 nucleotides: TGTGCCAGCAGCCAAGTTGGGAGGCCGGGCGAGCAGTACTTC.